The 8 T cell receptor beta chains reported below all come from one sample, sequenced in a study of tumor and adjacent non-tumor tissue in lung cancer. TCRbeta libraries were built with three rounds of nested PCR, modified from ARM-PCR. TCRdb recomputed calls from the multiplex PCR reads with MiXCR, one row per CDR3 protein. The table records some 99,000 distinct CDR3 sequences, over 55% of them present only once. RNA was extracted from bulk tissue without any cell sorting. More than 3 cm separated this lung sample from the edge of the tumor. Sample: distant non-tumor lung tissue. The receptors here all came from a man in his sixties with non-small cell lung cancer.

In the case of this clonotype: Relative to the germline gene, one junction end is altered; a read error may explain this. The chain carries TRBV4-1 and TRBJ1-5; D is possibly TRBD1 (5 bases). The germline V gene has CDR1 MGHRA and CDR2 YSYEKL. The CDR3 totals 16 residues. CDR3 in amino acids: CANSQDPGNSNHPQHF. The DNA of the CDR3 is TGCGCCAACAGCCAAGACCCAGGGAATAGCAATCATCCCCAGCATTTT.

In this sample, this clonotype turned up once. A much more abundant neighbour one base away suggests this may be a read error. This chain joins TRBV20-1 and TRBJ1-4; D unclear. This CDR3 region has 14 residues. V gave up 4 bases and J gave up 6 bases, with 15 bases separating them. CDR1 DFQATT and CDR2 SNEGSKA come from the germline V gene (reference sequence). The CDR3 region is CSAKGVSGDEKLFF. The CDR3 coding sequence is TGCAGTGCTAAAGGCGTATCTGGGGATGAAAAACTGTTTTTT.

This clonotype was picked up a small number of times. The final CDR3 position lacks the conserved phenylalanine or tryptophan, pointing to a likely read error. This sequence joins TRBV11-2 and TRBJ2-7, with TRBD1 as a possible D gene (5 bases). The germline V gene encodes CDR1 SGHAT and CDR2 FQNNGV. V was clipped by 5 bases and J by 1 base, with 21 bases between them. This CDR3 spans 17 amino acids. CDR3 in DNA: TGTGCCAGCAGCACACACCTTGCAGGGTTACCTTCCTACGAGCAGTACTTA. Protein sequence: CASSTHLAGLPSYEQYL.

This clonotype was seen just once. One end of the junction varies from germline; a read error may be responsible. This rearrangement joins TRBV11-2 to TRBJ2-3, with D uncertain. Germline V gives CDR1 SGHAT, CDR2 FQNNGV. This CDR3 contains 13 residues. CDR3: CATRFEGLDTQYF. In DNA, the CDR3 is TGTGCCACCAGATTCGAAGGGCTGGATACGCAGTATTTC. The variable domain in full, completed from reference TRBV11-2 and TRBJ2-3, reads EAGVAQSPRYKIIEKRQSVAFWCNPISGHATLYWYQQILGQGPKLLIQFQNNGVVDDSQLPKDRFSAERLKGVDSTLKIQPAKLEDSAVYLCATRFEGLDTQYFGPGTRLTVL.

V usage is TRBV20-1 and J usage is TRBJ2-3; D uncertain. The CDR3 extends over 15 amino acids. The germline V gene encodes CDR1 DFQATT and CDR2 SNEGSKA (reference sequence). The V gene lost 3 bases and the J gene lost 5 bases, with 18 bases spanning the gap. CDR3 sequence: CSARWYRVLGDTQYF. The CDR3 coding sequence is TGCAGTGCTAGGTGGTACCGGGTACTTGGAGATACGCAGTATTTT.

About this clonotype itself: An end of the junction differs from the germline gene, which may be a read error. The chain combines TRBV5-1 with TRBJ2-3; no definite D call. Germline CDR1 is SGHRS and CDR2 is YFSETQ. There are 13 residues in the CDR3. CDR3 residues: CASSLVGSDTQCF. Here the CDR3 DNA reads TGCGCCAGCAGCTTGGTAGGTTCAGATACGCAGTGTTTT.

A word on this clonotype: The junction shows a germline mismatch at one end, possibly a read error. The J gene is TRBJ2-2, the V gene TRBV12-3 or TRBV12-4; TRBD2 might be the D (5 bases). This CDR3 has 12 residues. DNA for the CDR3: TGTGCCAGCAGTTTGAACACCGGGGAGCTGCCTTTT. Translation: CASSLNTGELPF.

This clonotype was observed at least ten times. The rearrangement uses TRBV6-8 and TRBJ1-1; no firm D call. Germline V gene sequence: CDR1 MNHGY, CDR2 SAAAGT. V was pared by 3 bases and J by 1 base, with 9 bases between. This CDR3 has 14 amino acids. The CDR3 DNA reads as TGTGCCAGCAGTTATCAGGAAGGGAACACTGAAGCTTTCTTT. This translates into CASSYQEGNTEAFF.